This TCR beta chain was sequenced during a study of T cell responses to AZD1222 COVID-19 vaccine. Study-wide points: Close to half of all spike-specific TCRs reportedly target regions of the variants that are unmutated. The breadth and depth of Spike-specific TCRs increased once two AZD1222 doses had been given. Seropositive at baseline were only a handful of AZD1222 recipients. Vaccine-related CD4 TCRs covered spike, predominating at 160-218 and 743-854.

J lost 4 bases, V lost 2 bases, and 2 bases had no gene match. Germline CDR1 is KGHSH and CDR2 is LQKENI. CDR3 length: 13 amino acids. Notes on this clone: Its cognate antigen is unknown.

Using immunoSEQ multiplex PCR, the repertoire was profiled, and TCRdb retains in-frame clones only, with some absent. The repertoire holds about 160,000 clones, with around 89% as singletons. The V call is TRBV18, the J call TRBJ2-7; 7 nucleotides align to TRBD1. The source was peripheral blood, collected 28 days after the second AZD1222 dose. The receptor comes from an adult who received the AZD1222 COVID-19 vaccine. CDR3 sequence: CASSPGTEYEQYF. DNA of the CDR3: TGTGCCAGCTCACCAGGGACAGAGTACGAGCAGTACTTC.